A single sample gave rise to the 9 T cell receptor beta chains below, sequenced in a study of TIL therapy for anti-PD-1-resistant metastatic lung cancer. The immunoSEQ assay was v3. The protocol was immunoSEQ multiplex PCR, while the TCRdb copy is restricted to in-frame clones and leaves out a portion. The sample yields under 11,000 clones, around three fifths seen once. Time point here: pre-treatment sample, taken before nivolumab and TIL therapy. Most excised metastases sampled were pleural nodules or supraclavicular lymph nodes. The source material was tumor tissue, sampled at baseline. The receptors originated from a person aged 25-85 years with non-small cell lung cancer.

The chain combines TRBV6-1 with TRBJ2-7; a weak D match, TRBD2 (6 bases). CDR3 size: 14 residues. Germline CDR1 MNHNS, CDR2 SASEGT. Between the trimmed V and J ends, which lost 4 bases and 4 bases, there was a span of 14 bases. This chain's CDR3 is CASSARGRSYEQYF. Written as DNA, the CDR3 is TGTGCCAGCAGTGCGCGGGGTCGGTCATACGAGCAGTACTTC.

This clone appeared a few times. The chain has TRBV7-2 and TRBJ1-1; D is perhaps TRBD1 (6 bases). Looked up from germline, CDR1 is SGHTA and CDR2 is FQGNSA. The CDR3 spans 16 residues. V lost 5 bases and J 4 bases, leaving 20 bases between the germline ends. CDR3 DNA: TGTGCCAGCAGCCCCCGGGGGGGGGCGCACGGCACTGAAGCTTTCTTT. Protein: CASSPRGGAHGTEAFF. Variable domain in full (rest from reference TRBV7-2 and TRBJ1-1): GAGVSQSPSNKVTEKGKDVELRCDPISGHTALYWYRQSLGQGLEFLIYFQGNSAPDKSGLPSDRFSAERTGGSVSTLTIQRTQQEDSAVYLCASSPRGGAHGTEAFFGQGTRLTVV.

This clone has only a few counts. The chain joins TRBV6-1 to TRBJ1-6, with unresolved D. Trimming left V 1 base short and J 11 bases short, with 6 bases between. This CDR3 is built from 12 residues. Per the germline V gene, CDR1 is MNHNS and CDR2 is SASEGT. The CDR3 nucleotides are TGTGCCAGCAGTGAAGGGAGCACACCCCTCCACTTT. Translating it yields CASSEGSTPLHF.

The rearrangement uses TRBV2 and TRBJ1-5, with 8 bases aligning to TRBD1. The CDR3 length is 16 residues. J gave up 4 bases and V 4 bases, and 9 bases lay outside the gene matches. The germline CDR1 and CDR2 sequences are SNHLY and FYNNEI. The CDR3 bases are TGTGCCAGCAGTGTATCCCGGGACAGGCAAAATCAGCCCCAGCATTTT. Protein product: CASSVSRDRQNQPQHF.

The chain employs TRBV5-1 and TRBJ2-5; D unclear. Trimming removed 5 bases at V and 5 bases at J, with 16 bases between. The CDR3 is 14 residues long. Germline V lookup: CDR1 SGHRS, CDR2 YFSETQ. CDR3 protein: CASRLNRVEETQYF. The DNA of the CDR3 is TGCGCCAGCAGATTAAATCGGGTAGAGGAGACCCAGTACTTC. Variable domain in full (rest from reference TRBV5-1 and TRBJ2-5): KAGVTQTPRYLIKTRGQQVTLSCSPISGHRSVSWYQQTPGQGLQFLFEYFSETQRNKGNFPGRFSGRQFSNSRSEMNVSTLELGDSALYLCASRLNRVEETQYFGPGTRLLVL.

The J gene is TRBJ2-7, the V gene TRBV28; 10 nucleotides line up with TRBD1. Germline V CDR1 and CDR2: MDHEN, SYDVKM. J lost 2 bases, V lost 4 bases, and 8 bases had no gene match. The CDR3 loop spans 16 amino acids. CDR3 sequence reads: CASSSPGQGIAYEQYF. In nucleotides, the CDR3 is TGTGCCAGCAGTTCGCCGGGACAGGGGATAGCCTACGAGCAGTACTTC.

This clone was counted a single time. The chain carries TRBV7-9 and TRBJ1-6; a possible D gene is TRBD1 (6 bases). The CDR3 runs 15 residues. The ends were cut back, 1 base at V and 7 bases at J, with 11 bases in the middle. The germline CDR1 and CDR2 sequences are SEHNR and FQNEAQ (reference sequence). The CDR3 DNA reads TGTGCCAGCAGCTTAGGGAGGGGGGGAAATTCACCCCTCCACTTT. This gives the protein CASSLGRGGNSPLHF.

This clone is medium-sized. V and J are TRBV6-1 and TRBJ1-2; D is unresolved. Deletions cut 8 bases from V and 4 bases from J, with 11 bases between. Per the germline V gene, CDR1 is MNHNS and CDR2 is SASEGT. CDR3 length: 12 residues. This chain's CDR3 is CASVSGAYGYTF. The CDR3 nucleotides read TGTGCCAGCGTTTCAGGAGCCTATGGCTACACCTTC.

This clone is categorized as medium-sized. The rearrangement uses TRBV19 and TRBJ1-1, with D possibly being TRBD1 (6 bases). The CDR3 loop spans 15 amino acids. The V gene lost 6 bases and the J gene lost 4 bases, with 18 bases spanning the gap. CDR1 and CDR2 from the germline V gene are LNHDA and SQIVND (reference sequence). CDR3 in amino acids: CASSFFRGESTEAFF. The CDR3 DNA reads as TGTGCCAGTAGCTTCTTCAGGGGCGAGAGCACTGAAGCTTTCTTT.